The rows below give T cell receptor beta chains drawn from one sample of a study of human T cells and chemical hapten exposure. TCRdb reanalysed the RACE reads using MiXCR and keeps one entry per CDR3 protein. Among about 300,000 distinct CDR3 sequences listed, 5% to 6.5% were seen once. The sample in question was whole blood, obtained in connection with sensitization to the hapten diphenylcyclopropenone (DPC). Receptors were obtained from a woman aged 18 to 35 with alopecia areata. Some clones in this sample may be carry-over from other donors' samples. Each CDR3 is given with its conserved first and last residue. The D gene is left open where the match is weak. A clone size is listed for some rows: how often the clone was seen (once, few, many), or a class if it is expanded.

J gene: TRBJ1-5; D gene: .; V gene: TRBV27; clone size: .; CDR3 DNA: TGTGCCAGCAGTTATGGGGTGCGTCAGCCCCAGCATTTT; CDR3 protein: CASSYGVRQPQHF
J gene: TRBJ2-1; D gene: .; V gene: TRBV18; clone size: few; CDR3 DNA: TGTGCCAGCTCACCGGAAAGGGTGCAGTTCTTC; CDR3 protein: CASSPERVQFF
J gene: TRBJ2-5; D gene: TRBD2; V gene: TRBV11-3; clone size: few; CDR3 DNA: TGTGCCAGTTCCCGAGGGACTAGCAGCGGGACCCAGTACTTC; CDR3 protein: CASSRGTSSGTQYF
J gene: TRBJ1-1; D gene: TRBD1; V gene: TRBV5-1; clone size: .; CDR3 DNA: TGCGCCAGCAGCTTGGGCGGAGGGGGCGCGGGGAGGACTGAAGCTTTCTTT; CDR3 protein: CASSLGGGGAGRTEAFF
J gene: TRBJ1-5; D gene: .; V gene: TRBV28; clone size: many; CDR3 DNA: TGTGCCAGCAGTTCCAGAACAACTACAAATCAGCCCCAGCATTTT; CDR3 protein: CASSSRTTTNQPQHF
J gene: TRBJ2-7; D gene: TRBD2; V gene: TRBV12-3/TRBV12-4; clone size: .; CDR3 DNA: TGTGCCAGCAGTTTAACTAGCGGAGCCTACGAGCAGTACTTC; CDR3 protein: CASSLTSGAYEQYF
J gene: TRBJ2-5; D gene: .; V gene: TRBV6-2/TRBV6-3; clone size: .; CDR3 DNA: TGTGCCAGCAGTTACTCGGGTACTTCACAAGAGACCCAGTACTTC; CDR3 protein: CASSYSGTSQETQYF
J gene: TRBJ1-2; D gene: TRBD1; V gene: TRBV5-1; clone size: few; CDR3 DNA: TGCGCCAGCAGCCCAGCCGGGGACAGGGGGATTCGTGGCTACACCTTC; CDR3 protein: CASSPAGDRGIRGYTF
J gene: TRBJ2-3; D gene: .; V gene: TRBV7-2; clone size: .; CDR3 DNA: TGTGCCAGCAGCCCCGTGACTAAGACAGATACGCAGTATTTT; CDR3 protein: CASSPVTKTDTQYF
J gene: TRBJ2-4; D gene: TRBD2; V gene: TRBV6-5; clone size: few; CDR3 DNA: TGTGCCAGCAGTCAACGACTAGCGGGGCTAGCCAAAAACATTCAGTACTTC; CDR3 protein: CASSQRLAGLAKNIQYF
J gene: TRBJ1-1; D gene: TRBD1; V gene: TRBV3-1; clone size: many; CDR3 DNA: TGTGCCAGCAGCCGGGACAGGGGAGCTGAAGCTTTCTTT; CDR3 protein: CASSRDRGAEAFF
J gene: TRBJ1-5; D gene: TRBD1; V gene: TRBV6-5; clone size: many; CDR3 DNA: TGTGCCAGCAGACCAACAGGGGCGGGGCAGCCCCAGCATTTT; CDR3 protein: CASRPTGAGQPQHF